The 3 T cell receptor beta chains below were found in one sample sequenced in a study of blood T cells in healthy people across ages. Primers used in a second PCR of roughly 6 to 12 cycles were a sample-barcoded 5' primer and a J-beta primer mix. TCRdb reprocessed the 5' RACE reads with MiXCR, giving one entry per CDR3 protein. The data contain hundreds of thousands of distinct CDR3 sequences, more than 25% of them singletons. The source material was blood. These receptor sequences come from an elderly woman in good health.

This clonotype was recorded a few times. Here the CDR3 reads CASSPLDGGTQETQYF. Here the CDR3 DNA reads TGTGCCAGCTCACCTTTAGACGGGGGGACACAAGAGACCCAGTACTTC. The chain recombines TRBV18 with TRBJ2-5, with D possibly TRBD2 on 7 matching bases. From germline, CDR1 is KGHSH and CDR2 LQKENI. V was pared by 3 bases and J by 2 bases, with 16 bases between. This CDR3 comprises 16 residues.

This clonotype was seen once. This chain uses TRBV3-1 with TRBJ1-2, with D uncertain. The germline V and J ends were trimmed by 2 bases and 5 bases, with 21 bases remaining between them. Germline assignment: CDR1 LGHDT and CDR2 YNNKEL (reference sequence). This CDR3 is built from 17 residues. The CDR3 DNA reads as TGTGCCAGCAGCCAATTTCGGCCGGGCCCCCTCGGGTATGGCTACACCTTC. It encodes CASSQFRPGPLGYGYTF. The full variable domain, its missing parts supplied by reference TRBV3-1 and TRBJ1-2, is DTAVSQTPKYLVTQMGNDKSIKCEQNLGHDTMYWYKQDSKKFLKIMFSYNNKELIINETVPNRFSPKSPDKAHLNLHINSLELGDSAVYFCASSQFRPGPLGYGYTFGSGTRLTVV.

As for this clonotype: A much larger clonotype is one base distant, so this may be a read error. The rearrangement joins TRBV7-2 to TRBJ2-3; D is tentatively TRBD1 or TRBD2 (5 bases each). The CDR3 covers 15 residues. Germline assignment: CDR1 SGHTA and CDR2 FQGNSA. The CDR3 DNA reads as TGTGCCAGCAGCTTAGATAGGGGAGCGACAGATGCGCAGTATTTT. Its translation is CASSLDRGATDAQYF.